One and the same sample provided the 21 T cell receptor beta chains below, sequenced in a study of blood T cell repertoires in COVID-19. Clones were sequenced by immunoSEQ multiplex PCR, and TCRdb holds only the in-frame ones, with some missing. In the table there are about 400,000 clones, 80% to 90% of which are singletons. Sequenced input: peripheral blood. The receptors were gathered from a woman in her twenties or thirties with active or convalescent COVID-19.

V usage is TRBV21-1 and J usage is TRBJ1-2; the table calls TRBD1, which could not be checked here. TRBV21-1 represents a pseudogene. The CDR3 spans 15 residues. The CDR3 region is CASSKGGQLDYGYTF. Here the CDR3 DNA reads TGTGCCAGCAGCAAAGGTGGACAGCTCGATTATGGCTACACCTTC.

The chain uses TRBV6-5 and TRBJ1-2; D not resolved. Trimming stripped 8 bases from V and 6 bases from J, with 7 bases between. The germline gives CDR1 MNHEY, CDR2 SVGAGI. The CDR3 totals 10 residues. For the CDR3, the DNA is TGTGCCAGCCGTTCGGATGGCTACACCTTC. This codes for CASRSDGYTF.

The CDR3 sequence: CASSGLSPVADTQYF. As DNA, the CDR3 is TGTGCCAGCAGTGGACTCTCTCCGGTGGCAGATACGCAGTATTTT. The V gene is TRBV25-1, the J gene TRBJ2-3, with D unclear. This CDR3 comprises 15 residues. The V gene's germline CDR1 is MGHDK and CDR2 SYGVNS. V was clipped by 4 bases and J by 4 bases, with 15 bases between them.

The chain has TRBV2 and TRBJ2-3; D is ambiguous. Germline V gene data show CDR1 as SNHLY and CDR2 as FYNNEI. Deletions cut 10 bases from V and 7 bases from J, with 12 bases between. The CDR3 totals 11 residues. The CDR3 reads CATLTANTQYF. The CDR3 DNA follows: TGTGCCACCCTAACTGCGAATACGCAGTATTTT.

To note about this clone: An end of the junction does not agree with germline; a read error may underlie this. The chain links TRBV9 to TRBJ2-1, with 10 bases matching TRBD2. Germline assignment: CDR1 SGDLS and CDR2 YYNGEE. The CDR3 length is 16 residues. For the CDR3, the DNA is TGTGCCGGCAGCGTAGCAGGTAGCGGGGGGATCAATGAGCAGTTCTTC. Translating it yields CAGSVAGSGGINEQFF.

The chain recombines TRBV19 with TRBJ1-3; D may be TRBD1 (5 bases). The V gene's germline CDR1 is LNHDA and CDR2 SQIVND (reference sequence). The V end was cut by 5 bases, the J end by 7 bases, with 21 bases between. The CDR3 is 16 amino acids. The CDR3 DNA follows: TGTGCCAGTAGTTTAGGAGGACCTCCAGCAGGGAACACCATATATTTT. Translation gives CASSLGGPPAGNTIYF.

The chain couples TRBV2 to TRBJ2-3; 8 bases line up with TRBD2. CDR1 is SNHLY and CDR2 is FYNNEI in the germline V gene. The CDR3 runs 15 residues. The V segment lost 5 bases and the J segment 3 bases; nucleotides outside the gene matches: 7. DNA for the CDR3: TGTGCCAGCAGTCTCTGGAGCGGGGGTACAGATACGCAGTATTTT. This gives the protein CASSLWSGGTDTQYF.

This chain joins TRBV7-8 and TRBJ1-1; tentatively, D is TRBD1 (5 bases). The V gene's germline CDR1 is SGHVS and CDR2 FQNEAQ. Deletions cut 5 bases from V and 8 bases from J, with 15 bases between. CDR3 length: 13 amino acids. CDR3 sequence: CASSRSLGGEAFF. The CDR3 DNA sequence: TGTGCCAGCAGCCGATCCCTCGGGGGGGAAGCTTTCTTT.

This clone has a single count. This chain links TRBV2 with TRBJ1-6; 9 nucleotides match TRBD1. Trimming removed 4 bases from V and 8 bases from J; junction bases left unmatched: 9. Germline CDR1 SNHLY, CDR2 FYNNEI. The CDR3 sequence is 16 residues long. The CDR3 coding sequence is TGTGCCAGCAGTGTACCAGGACAGGGGCCATATTCACCCCTCCACTTT. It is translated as CASSVPGQGPYSPLHF.

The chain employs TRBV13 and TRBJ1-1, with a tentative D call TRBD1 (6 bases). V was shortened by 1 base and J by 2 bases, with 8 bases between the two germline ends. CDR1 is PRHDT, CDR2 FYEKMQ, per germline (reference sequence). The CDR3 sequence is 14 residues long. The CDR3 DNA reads TGTGCCAGCAGCTTAGCAGGGGTCAACACTGAAGCTTTCTTT. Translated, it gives CASSLAGVNTEAFF.

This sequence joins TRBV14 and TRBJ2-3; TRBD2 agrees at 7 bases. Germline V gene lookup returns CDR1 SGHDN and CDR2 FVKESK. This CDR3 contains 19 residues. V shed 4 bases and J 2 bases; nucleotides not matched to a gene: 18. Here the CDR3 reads CASSPRVMGRGSFTDTQYF. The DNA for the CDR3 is TGTGCCAGCAGCCCTCGTGTAATGGGGCGGGGGTCGTTCACAGATACGCAGTATTTT.

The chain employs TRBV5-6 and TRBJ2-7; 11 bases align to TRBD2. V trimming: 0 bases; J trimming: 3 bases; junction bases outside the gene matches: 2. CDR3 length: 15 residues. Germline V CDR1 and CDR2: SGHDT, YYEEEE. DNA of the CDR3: TGTGCCAGCAGCTTGGTGCTAGCGGGGGGCTACGAGCAGTACTTC. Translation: CASSLVLAGGYEQYF.

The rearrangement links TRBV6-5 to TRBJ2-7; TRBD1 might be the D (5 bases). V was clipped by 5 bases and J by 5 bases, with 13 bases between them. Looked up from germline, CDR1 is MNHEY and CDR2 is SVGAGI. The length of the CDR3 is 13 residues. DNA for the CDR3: TGTGCCAGCAGTCTCAGGCAGGGTCACGAGCAGTACTTC. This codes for CASSLRQGHEQYF.

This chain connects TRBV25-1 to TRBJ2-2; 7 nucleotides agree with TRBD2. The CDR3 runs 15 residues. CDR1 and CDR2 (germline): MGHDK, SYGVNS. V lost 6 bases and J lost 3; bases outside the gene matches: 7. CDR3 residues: CASRVAGRDTGELFF. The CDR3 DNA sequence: TGTGCCAGCAGAGTAGCGGGCAGGGACACCGGGGAGCTGTTTTTT.

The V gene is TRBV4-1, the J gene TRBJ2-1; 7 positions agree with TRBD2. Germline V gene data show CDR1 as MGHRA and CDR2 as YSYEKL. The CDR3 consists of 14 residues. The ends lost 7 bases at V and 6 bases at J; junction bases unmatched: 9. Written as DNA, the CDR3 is TGCGCCAGCATTGGCGGGAGCCTGTTCAATGAGCAGTTCTTC. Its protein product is CASIGGSLFNEQFF.

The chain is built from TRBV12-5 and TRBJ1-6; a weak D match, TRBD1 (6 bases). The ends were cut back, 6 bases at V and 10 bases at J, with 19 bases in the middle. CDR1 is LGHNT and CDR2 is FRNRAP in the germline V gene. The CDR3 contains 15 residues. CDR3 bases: TGTGCTAGTGGCCAACAGGACAGAATGACCTCACCCCTCCACTTT. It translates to CASGQQDRMTSPLHF.

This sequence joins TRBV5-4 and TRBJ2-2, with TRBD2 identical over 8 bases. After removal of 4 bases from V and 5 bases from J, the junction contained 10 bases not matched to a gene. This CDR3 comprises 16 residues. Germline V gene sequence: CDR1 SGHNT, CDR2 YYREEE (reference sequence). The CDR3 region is CASSRPDSGGTGELFF. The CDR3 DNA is TGTGCCAGCAGCCGTCCGGACTCGGGGGGGACCGGGGAGCTGTTTTTT.

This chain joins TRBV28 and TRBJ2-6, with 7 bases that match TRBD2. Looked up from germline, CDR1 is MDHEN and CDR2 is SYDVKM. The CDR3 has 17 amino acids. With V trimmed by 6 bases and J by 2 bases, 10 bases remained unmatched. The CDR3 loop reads CASRTSPGRAGANVLTF. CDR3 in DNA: TGTGCCAGCAGAACATCCCCGGGGAGGGCTGGGGCCAACGTCCTGACTTTC.

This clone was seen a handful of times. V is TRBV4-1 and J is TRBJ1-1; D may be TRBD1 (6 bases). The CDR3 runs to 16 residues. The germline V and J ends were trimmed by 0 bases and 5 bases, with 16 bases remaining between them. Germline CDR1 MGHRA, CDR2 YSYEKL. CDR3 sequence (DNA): TGCGCCAGCAGCCAAGATGTTGGGGTGCAGGGGACTGAAGCTTTCTTT. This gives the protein CASSQDVGVQGTEAFF.

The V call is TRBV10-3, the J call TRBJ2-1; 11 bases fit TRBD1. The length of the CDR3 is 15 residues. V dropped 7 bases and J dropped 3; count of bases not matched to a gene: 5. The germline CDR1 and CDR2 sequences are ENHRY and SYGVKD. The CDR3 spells CAINRDRGNYNEQFF. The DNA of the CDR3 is TGTGCCATCAATCGGGACAGGGGGAACTACAATGAGCAGTTCTTC.

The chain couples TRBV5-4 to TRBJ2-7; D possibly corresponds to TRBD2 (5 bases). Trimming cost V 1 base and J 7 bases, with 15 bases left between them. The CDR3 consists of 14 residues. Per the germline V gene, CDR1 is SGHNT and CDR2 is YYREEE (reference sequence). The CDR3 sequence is CASSLRPAGVEQYF. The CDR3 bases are TGTGCCAGCAGCTTGAGGCCGGCCGGGGTTGAGCAGTACTTC.